This paragraph covers one T cell receptor beta chain sequence. Its antigen remains unknown. Each patient experienced a relapse that followed autologous stem cell transplantation, and brentuximab vedotin exposure varied. Complete response, partial response or progressive disease constituted the best responses recorded. Method: immunoSEQ multiplex PCR; TCRdb's copy keeps in-frame clones and lacks some. The table lists 35,000 to 50,000 clones, approximately 70% of them singletons. This entry is derived from a study of PD-1 blockade in classical Hodgkin lymphoma. Study-wide points: TCR diversity rose significantly by C4D1 in CD4+ but not CD8+ cells. Individuals who commenced nivolumab within less than 1 year of ASCT were excluded. What caused the repertoire differences, perhaps disease activity or prior therapy, remains undefined.

The V and J ends lost 1 base and 7 bases, in that order; junction bases with no gene match: 15. Germline lookup yields CDR1 SGHVS and CDR2 FNYEAQ. The CDR3 consists of 17 residues. The sequence was obtained from a human donor with classical Hodgkin lymphoma. The V gene is TRBV7-6, the J gene TRBJ1-2; the match to TRBD1 covers 7 bases. Sequencing used peripheral blood mononuclear cells (PBMCs), obtained before the second cycle of nivolumab. The CDR3 here is CASSLGGAQGQGSGYTF. CDR3 nucleotide sequence: TGTGCCAGCAGCTTAGGAGGGGCACAGGGGCAAGGGAGTGGCTACACCTTC.